Here is one TCR beta chain with its context. Antigen: not known. The sample originates from a study of shared clonotypes between healthy human individuals. Overall study findings and caveats: Among the subsets, naive ones generally showed larger estimated richness than memory ones.

It was across several immunoSEQ plates that each subset's genomic DNA was evenly split. In the authors' methods: Filtering differed because ImmunoSEQ produced junction-only sequences that carried no quality scores. The table came from immunoSEQ multiplex PCR; TCRdb's copy has only in-frame clones and leaves some out. From that table come the V and J calls and clone size; the DNA was used to work out D and trimming. The data hold hundreds of thousands of clones, with 85% to 95% observed a single time. CDR1 is MNHEY, CDR2 SMNVEV, per germline (reference sequence). This CDR3 has 13 amino acids. V was clipped by 4 bases and J by 15 bases, with 19 bases between them. CD45RO-negative, CCR7-selected cells formed the naive CD8 fraction, which excluded terminally differentiated effector memory CD45RA+ cells.

The TCR originated in a young woman in good health. Specimen: naive CD8+ T cells sorted from blood. This chain uses TRBV27 with TRBJ2-4; TRBD2 might be the D (6 bases). CDR3 residues: CASSYAGISSMYF. For the CDR3, the DNA is TGTGCCAGCAGTTACGCGGGGATTAGCTCGATGTACTTC.